This T cell receptor beta chain stems from a study of vaccination and CD4 T cells after COVID-19. Study-wide context: The cells were exposed to overlapping spike peptides originating from SARS-CoV-2, HCoV-NL63, HCoV-OC43 and HCoV-229E for stimulation. Whole-study results and caveats: The authors studied relatively few convalescent patients and analyzed no early post-infection timepoints. Spike mono-reactive clones accounted for 304 of the 307 vaccine-specific clones found in convalescent patients.

Germline V lookup: CDR1 SGHDT, CDR2 YYEEEE. This CDR3 region has 11 residues. V was pared by 6 bases and J by 8 bases, with 10 bases between. Treatment here: roughly 10-day PBMC culture with coronavirus spike peptide pools or control peptides (ViraFEST assay). Notes on this clonotype: Antigen unknown.

The Oncomine TCR Beta short-read assay was applied to DNA of cultured CD4+ T cells. TCRdb reanalysed the PCR reads using MiXCR and keeps one entry per CDR3 protein. The data contain around 8,000 distinct CDR3 sequences, around half of them singletons. The receptor's source is a human donor who had recovered from COVID-19. The sample comprised CD4+ T cells from blood, cultured in vitro. The chain is built from TRBV5-6 and TRBJ2-3; TRBD1 is a possible D gene (7 bases). The CDR3 nucleotides read TGTGCCAGCACCCAGGGGGGTACGCAGTATTTT. Amino acids: CASTQGGTQYF.